This T cell receptor (beta chain) derives from a study of response to subunit inactivated influenza vaccine. TCRdb called the RT-PCR reads again in MiXCR, with one record for every CDR3 protein. This sample carries roughly 710,000 distinct CDR3 sequences, 12% to 15% of them seen once, and the ten largest clones take 7.6%. Notes on the study in general: Few new T cells, the authors suggested, are recruited by each seasonal influenza vaccination.

This clonotype was counted at least ten times. Its antigen is undetermined. The sequence derives from a man aged 45-65 years who received an inactivated influenza vaccine. The sequenced sample was PBMCs from blood, obtained approximately 15 days before vaccination.

CDR3 protein: CASLLAGGTDTQYF. CDR3 DNA: TGTGCCAGCCTCCTAGCGGGGGGCACAGATACGCAGTATTTT. This chain uses TRBV6-1 with TRBJ2-3, with 10 bases that match TRBD2. Unmatched junction bases numbered 3, after V lost 8 bases and J lost 1 base. The CDR3 consists of 14 residues. Germline V CDR1 and CDR2: MNHNS, SASEGT.